One T cell receptor (beta chain) is described in this entry. The antigen is not known. The sample is drawn from a study of OX40 agonist ivuxolimab in advanced cancers. Whole-study context: While on treatment, patients had intravenous ivuxolimab at 0.01 to 10 mg/kg every 2 weeks. The dose-escalation cohort was about 83% male, with a mean age of around 60 years, ranging roughly 20 to 90. Broader study findings: Expanded peripheral T-cell antigen specificity went undetermined.

This CDR3 has 11 residues. V was shortened by 1 base and J by 6 bases, with 7 bases between the two germline ends. The germline CDR1 and CDR2 sequences are SQVTM and ANQGSEA. Measured with immunoSEQ multiplex PCR; TCRdb has only the in-frame clones, and not every one. Of 73,000 or so clones in the sample, about 94% were seen once. Collection of blood occurred at baseline, at cycle 4 day 1, and at cycle 7 day 1. The chain carries TRBV29-1 and TRBJ2-7, with a tentative D call TRBD2 (5 bases). Sequences were derived from CD4+ or CD8+ T cells sorted from blood, sampled in a trial of the OX40 agonist ivuxolimab. This sequence was found in an adult with an advanced solid tumor such as melanoma, head and neck, liver or kidney cancer. CDR3 coding DNA: TGCAGCGTTGAAGGAGGGCGCGAGCAGTACTTC. Residues: CSVEGGREQYF.